The source of this T cell receptor (beta chain) is a study of T cells after yellow fever vaccination. This clonotype was counted only a few times. The CDR3 runs to 13 residues. Germline assignment: CDR1 DFQATT and CDR2 SNEGSKA (reference sequence). V lost 5 bases and J 2 bases, leaving 9 bases between the germline ends. TCRdb processed the 5' RACE reads anew with MiXCR; each CDR3 protein has one entry. The table includes hundreds of thousands of distinct CDR3 sequences, about 13% detected once. The receptor's source is a man younger than 40 who received the YFV17D yellow fever vaccine. The sequenced sample was PBMCs, obtained on the day of the yellow fever booster vaccination. The chain has TRBV20-1 and TRBJ2-2, with a tentative D call TRBD1 (6 bases). As DNA, the CDR3 is TGCAGTGCTCAACAGGGAAACACCGGGGAGCTGTTTTTT. This translates into CSAQQGNTGELFF.